These 29 T cell receptor beta chains share one sample of origin, sequenced in a study of shared clonotypes between healthy human individuals. Assay: immunoSEQ multiplex PCR; the TCRdb copy retains only in-frame clones and omits some. The sample has 950,000 to 1,100,000 clones; about 80% are singletons. The sequenced sample consisted of memory CD4+ T cells sorted from blood. Subset denoted: CD45RA-negative fraction. These receptors were collected from a man younger than 30 in good health.

The rearrangement uses TRBV10-1 and TRBJ2-7, with D possibly being TRBD1 (5 bases). The germline V gene encodes CDR1 WNHNN and CDR2 SYGVQD (reference sequence). The ends were cut back, 4 bases at V and 6 bases at J, with 13 bases in the middle. The CDR3 runs to 13 residues. The CDR3 sequence: CASSVQGTGEQYF. CDR3 DNA: TGCGCCAGCAGTGTCCAGGGAACAGGCGAGCAGTACTTC.

This chain connects TRBV15 to TRBJ1-6, with TRBD1 matching 10 bases. This CDR3 spans 18 amino acids. Trimming cost V 5 bases and J 1 base; bases outside gene matches: 8. Germline V lookup: CDR1 LNHNV, CDR2 YYDKDF (reference sequence). The chain's CDR3 is CATSRDRGALSYNSPLHF. In DNA, the CDR3 is TGTGCCACCAGCCGGGACAGGGGTGCCTTATCCTATAATTCACCCCTCCACTTT.

The chain carries TRBV11-2 and TRBJ1-3; D is unresolved. The CDR3 extends over 15 amino acids. Per germline, CDR1 SGHAT and CDR2 FQNNGV. The V end lost 3 bases, the J end lost 0 bases, and 9 bases lay between the germline ends. The CDR3: CASSFRESSGNTIYF. Here the CDR3 DNA reads TGTGCCAGCAGCTTCCGCGAGTCCTCTGGAAACACCATATATTTT.

The chain is built from TRBV5-1 and TRBJ2-2; D uncertain. The germline CDR1 and CDR2 sequences are SGHRS and YFSETQ. V lost 0 bases and J 0 bases, leaving 9 bases between the germline ends. The CDR3 has 16 residues. DNA of the CDR3: TGCGCCAGCAGCTTGGTTTCCATATCGAACACCGGGGAGCTGTTTTTT. It encodes CASSLVSISNTGELFF.

This clone has a handful of counts. The gene calls are TRBV29-1 and TRBJ1-4; D call uncertain. V dropped 6 bases and J dropped 3 bases, with 8 bases sitting between them. Germline values: CDR1 SQVTM, CDR2 ANQGSEA. The CDR3 covers 12 residues. The CDR3, as DNA: TGCAGCGTGCGGGGAGCTAATGAAAAACTGTTTTTT. This encodes CSVRGANEKLFF.

This clone was counted many times. V and J are TRBV5-1 and TRBJ1-1, with TRBD1 identical over 9 bases. The CDR3 runs 15 residues. Germline V CDR1 and CDR2: SGHRS, YFSETQ. V lost 3 bases to trimming and J lost 5 bases; unmatched junction nucleotides: 8. This CDR3 is CASSYLRQGETEAFF. CDR3 nucleotides: TGCGCCAGCAGCTACCTTCGACAGGGGGAAACTGAAGCTTTCTTT.

Here the CDR3 DNA reads TGCGCCAGCAGCGAGACAGTAGGAAACACCATATATTTT. Protein: CASSETVGNTIYF. V is TRBV5-1 and J is TRBJ1-3, with a tentative D call TRBD1 (5 bases). Trimming removed 4 bases at V and 4 bases at J, with 9 bases between. The CDR3 sequence is 13 residues long. Germline CDR1 is SGHRS and CDR2 is YFSETQ.

The chain uses TRBV11-1 and TRBJ2-3; tentatively, D is TRBD1 (6 bases). Germline V CDR1 and CDR2: SGHAT, FQDESV (reference sequence). The V and J ends lost 5 bases and 1 base respectively, with 16 bases between them. This CDR3 spans 16 amino acids. CDR3 DNA: TGTGCCAGCAGCATGATGGTGGCAGGGGGCACAGATACGCAGTATTTT. Amino acids: CASSMMVAGGTDTQYF.

V is TRBV10-3 and J is TRBJ2-5; D uncertain. The V end lost 3 bases, the J end lost 5 bases, and 10 bases lay between the germline ends. The germline V gene has CDR1 ENHRY and CDR2 SYGVKD. The CDR3 contains 13 residues. CDR3 sequence reads: CAISERPDETQYF. The DNA of the CDR3 is TGTGCCATCAGTGAACGTCCCGACGAGACCCAGTACTTC.

The rearrangement joins TRBV6-6 to TRBJ2-2, with 11 bases identical to TRBD2. The CDR3 sequence is 14 residues long. Germline V gene data show CDR1 as MNHNY and CDR2 as SVGAGI (reference sequence). Unmatched junction bases numbered 8, after V lost 11 bases and J lost 6 bases. This CDR3 is CAAQIAGGPGELFF. As DNA, the CDR3 is TGTGCCGCCCAAATAGCGGGAGGGCCCGGGGAGCTGTTTTTT.

This clone came up once. Being one base from a much bigger clone, this may be a read error. Other DNA sequences in this specimen translate into the identical CDR3. This chain joins TRBV7-2 and TRBJ2-6; D remains ambiguous. V was pared by 5 bases and J by 0 bases, with 5 bases between. The V gene's germline CDR1 is SGHTA and CDR2 FQGNSA. CDR3 length: 14 amino acids. Here the CDR3 reads CASSLNSGANVLTF. The CDR3 nucleotides are TGTGCCAGCAGCCTAAACTCTGGGGCCAACGTCCTGACTTTC.

The rearrangement uses TRBV10-1 and TRBJ2-1; D uncertain. The length of the CDR3 is 12 residues. V lost 3 bases to trimming and J lost 10 bases, with 10 bases between them. Germline CDR1 reads WNHNN; CDR2 reads SYGVQD (reference sequence). The CDR3 here is CASSDSGNEQFF. The DNA of the CDR3 is TGCGCCAGCAGTGATTCTGGGAACGAGCAGTTCTTC.

V is TRBV10-3 and J is TRBJ1-2; D not certain. The length of the CDR3 is 13 residues. Germline V CDR1 and CDR2: ENHRY, SYGVKD. The V end lost 4 bases, the J end lost 7 bases, and 13 bases lay between the germline ends. CDR3 DNA: TGTGCCATCAGTGGTGACGATATTACTGGCTACACCTTC. Its protein product is CAISGDDITGYTF.

In this sample, this clone turned up a few times. Since a much larger clone is just one base distant, this may be a read error. This specimen includes other DNA sequences encoding the same CDR3. This chain joins TRBV29-1 and TRBJ1-1; D is undetermined. V was trimmed by 5 bases and J by 1 base, leaving 5 bases between them. CDR3 length equals 11 residues. Germline V gene sequence: CDR1 SQVTM, CDR2 ANQGSEA. CDR3 protein: CSVRGNTEAFF. In nucleotides, the CDR3 is TGCAGCGTTCGGGGGAACACTGAAGCTTTCTTT.

V usage is TRBV30 and J usage is TRBJ1-4; D gene ambiguous. V lost 4 bases and J lost 5, with 11 bases in between. The germline gives CDR1 GTSNPN, CDR2 SVGIG (reference sequence). This CDR3 region has 13 residues. This CDR3 reads CAWNLRQNEKLFF. DNA of the CDR3: TGTGCCTGGAATCTTAGGCAGAATGAAAAACTGTTTTTT. The full variable domain, with the rest looked up from reference TRBV30 and TRBJ1-4, is SQTIHQWPATLVQPVGSPLSLECTVEGTSNPNLYWYRQAAGRGLQLLFYSVGIGQISSEVPQNLSASRPQDRQFILSSKKLLLSDSGFYLCAWNLRQNEKLFFGSGTQLSVL.

This clone appeared a single time. CDR3 sequence: CASTDWTTRGAFF. Here the CDR3 DNA reads TGTGCCAGCACCGACTGGACAACCCGGGGAGCTTTCTTT. The rearrangement uses TRBV6-1 and TRBJ1-1; a possible D gene is TRBD1 (5 bases). CDR3 length equals 13 residues. Looked up from germline, CDR1 is MNHNS and CDR2 is SASEGT. Deletions cut 7 bases from V and 10 bases from J, with 19 bases between.

The table lists this clone with a count of one. The gene calls are TRBV19 and TRBJ1-5; D call uncertain. V lost 5 bases and J 6 bases, leaving 11 bases between the germline ends. Germline CDR1 reads LNHDA; CDR2 reads SQIVND (reference sequence). The CDR3 runs 13 residues. Here the CDR3 DNA reads TGTGCCAGTAGTTTTACGCAGGTTCAGCCCCAGCATTTT. It specifies CASSFTQVQPQHF.

Concerning this clone itself: In the same sample, other DNA sequences code for this CDR3. This chain uses TRBV9 with TRBJ1-3; D not resolved. This CDR3 comprises 15 residues. V was clipped by 0 bases and J by 0 bases, with 7 bases between them. Per germline, CDR1 SGDLS and CDR2 YYNGEE. CDR3 region: CASSVGGSSGNTIYF. The CDR3 DNA sequence: TGTGCCAGCAGCGTAGGCGGCAGCTCTGGAAACACCATATATTTT.

About this clone: This CDR3 is also generated by other DNA sequences in the sample. The chain couples TRBV27 to TRBJ2-3; D is uncertain. V was pared by 5 bases and J by 0 bases, with 3 bases between. Germline V gives CDR1 MNHEY, CDR2 SMNVEV (reference sequence). The length of the CDR3 is 12 residues. The CDR3 DNA is TGTGCCAGCAGTGCTAGCACAGATACGCAGTATTTT. Translating gives CASSASTDTQYF.

In this sample, this clone turned up a few times. V and J are TRBV19 and TRBJ1-1, with D possibly matching TRBD1 (6 bases). CDR1 and CDR2 (germline): LNHDA, SQIVND (reference sequence). V was pared by 1 base and J by 0 bases, with 6 bases between. CDR3 length: 14 residues. CDR3 DNA: TGTGCCAGTAGTATAGGACAGGTGAACACTGAAGCTTTCTTT. Amino acids: CASSIGQVNTEAFF.

The chain is built from TRBV6-1 and TRBJ2-3; D unresolved. The length of the CDR3 is 16 residues. Germline V CDR1 and CDR2: MNHNS, SASEGT. V was shortened by 1 base and J by 6 bases, with 17 bases between the two germline ends. The CDR3 spells CASSEGSLIRHDTQYF. The CDR3 DNA reads TGTGCCAGCAGTGAAGGTTCACTGATAAGGCACGATACGCAGTATTTT.

This chain links TRBV4-1 with TRBJ1-5; 7 nucleotides agree with TRBD1. V trimming: 4 bases; J trimming: 5 bases; junction bases outside the gene matches: 8. This CDR3 is 15 amino acids long. Germline V gives CDR1 MGHRA, CDR2 YSYEKL. The CDR3 sequence: CASSRDDRVYQPQHF. CDR3 nucleotide sequence: TGCGCCAGCAGCCGAGACGACAGGGTTTATCAGCCCCAGCATTTT.

This chain links TRBV18 with TRBJ1-1, with TRBD1 matching 7 bases. The junction had 6 bases not matched to a gene; V was cut back by 0 bases and J by 5 bases. CDR1 KGHSH and CDR2 LQKENI come from the germline V gene. The CDR3 sequence is 15 residues long. The CDR3 reads CASSPPAGGRTEAFF. CDR3 nucleotide sequence: TGTGCCAGCTCACCACCGGCAGGGGGGCGGACTGAAGCTTTCTTT.

The rearrangement joins TRBV2 to TRBJ2-3, with TRBD2 matching 10 bases. The CDR3 has 15 residues. CDR1 and CDR2 (germline): SNHLY, FYNNEI. The ends lost 6 bases at V and 6 bases at J; junction bases unmatched: 9. CDR3 nucleotide sequence: TGTGCCAGCAGAGCCTACACTAGCGGGAAGGATACGCAGTATTTT. This gives the protein CASRAYTSGKDTQYF.

This clone was recorded once. The chain uses TRBV6-5 and TRBJ2-1, with 9 bases identical to TRBD1. The length of the CDR3 is 16 residues. CDR1 is MNHEY, CDR2 SVGAGI, per germline. J gave up 8 bases and V 0 bases, and 8 bases lay outside the gene matches. CDR3: CASSYSPGQGKHEQFF. The CDR3 DNA reads TGTGCCAGCAGTTACTCCCCGGGACAGGGTAAACATGAGCAGTTCTTC.

The chain links TRBV12-5 to TRBJ1-1, with D unresolved. Germline values: CDR1 LGHNT, CDR2 FRNRAP. V lost 0 bases to trimming and J lost 4 bases, with 12 bases between them. The CDR3 runs 15 residues. In nucleotides, the CDR3 is TGTGCTAGTGGTTTGGTACGCGGCCAGCGCACTGAAGCTTTCTTT. Its translation: CASGLVRGQRTEAFF.

Regarding this clone: The sample holds other DNA sequences that translate to the same CDR3. CDR3 protein: CASSEGRSREETQYF. For the CDR3, the DNA is TGTGCCAGCAGTGAGGGGAGGAGCAGGGAAGAGACCCAGTACTTC. The chain uses TRBV6-1 and TRBJ2-5, with D perhaps TRBD2 (6 bases). The CDR3 has 15 residues. Germline V gene data show CDR1 as MNHNS and CDR2 as SASEGT. V was clipped by 3 bases and J by 3 bases, with 14 bases between them.

The rearrangement uses TRBV28 and TRBJ1-4; tentatively, D is TRBD1 (6 bases). CDR3 size: 15 residues. Germline CDR1 MDHEN, CDR2 SYDVKM. V lost 3 bases, J lost 7 bases, and 15 bases lay in between. For the CDR3, the DNA is TGTGCCAGCAGTTTGGGTTGGGGGCCGGGTGAAAAACTGTTTTTT. Its translation is CASSLGWGPGEKLFF.

This clone was seen a single time. The CDR3 region has the DNA TGCGCCAGCAGCTTGGTTTTGGGGGCATCGGCGCAGTACTTC. Its translation is CASSLVLGASAQYF. V is TRBV5-1 and J is TRBJ2-7; D is perhaps TRBD1 (6 bases). The CDR3 has 14 residues. V was trimmed by 0 bases and J by 9 bases, leaving 16 bases between them. Germline assignment: CDR1 SGHRS and CDR2 YFSETQ.